Listed below are T cell receptor beta chains from one sample, sequenced in a study of blood T cells in healthy people across ages. MiXCR, run by TCRdb on the 5' RACE reads, gives a single entry per CDR3 protein. The table records 1.5 million to 1.9 million distinct CDR3 sequences, about 42% of them present only once. Input material: blood. The receptors stem from a young woman in good health. The CDR3 runs from the conserved cysteine through the conserved F or W. A D gene is named only where the DNA matches it firmly. The listing skips clone size in some rows; elsewhere it reads once, few, many or a size class.

j_call	d_call	v_call	clone_size	cdr3_length	cdr3_aa	cdr3_nt
TRBJ2-7	-	TRBV12-3/TRBV12-4	-	15	CASSFGAGHSYEQYF	TGTGCCAGCAGTTTCGGTGCTGGACACTCCTACGAGCAGTACTTC
TRBJ1-2	-	TRBV30	-	13	CAWSVDTTYGYTF	TGTGCCTGGAGTGTAGATACCACCTATGGCTACACCTTC
TRBJ2-7	-	TRBV4-2	few	15	CASSSNYKRAYEQYF	TGTGCCAGCAGCTCAAACTATAAGCGGGCCTACGAGCAGTACTTC
TRBJ1-3	-	TRBV10-3	-	15	CAIQPQGKAGNTIYF	TGTGCCATCCAGCCACAGGGAAAGGCTGGAAACACCATATATTTT
TRBJ2-2	TRBD2	TRBV27	-	16	CASSTKREGPPGELFF	TGTGCCAGCAGTACAAAGCGGGAGGGCCCCCCCGGGGAGCTGTTTTTT
TRBJ1-5	-	TRBV6-5	many	13	CASSTNSNQPQHF	TGTGCCAGCAGCACCAATAGCAATCAGCCCCAGCATTTT
TRBJ2-7	-	TRBV7-2	-	14	CASSVGSLRYEQYF	TGTGCCAGCAGCGTAGGTAGCCTTAGGTACGAGCAGTACTTC
TRBJ1-1	-	TRBV20-1	-	16	CSARKVAAVMNTEAFF	TGCAGTGCTAGAAAAGTAGCTGCGGTAATGAACACTGAAGCTTTCTTT
TRBJ1-2	TRBD1	TRBV5-1	few	15	CASSTATGGGRGYTF	TGCGCCAGCAGCACGGCGACAGGGGGAGGAAGAGGCTACACCTTC
TRBJ2-1	-	TRBV20-1	few	15	CSQTRQASSYNEQFF	TGCAGCCAAACTCGACAGGCTTCTTCCTACAATGAGCAGTTCTTC
TRBJ2-1	TRBD2	TRBV6-2/TRBV6-3	-	16	CASSVPGLAGVNEQFF	TGTGCCAGCAGCGTTCCGGGACTAGCGGGAGTTAATGAGCAGTTCTTC
TRBJ1-1	-	TRBV4-2	few	13	CASSQVGVAEAFF	TGTGCCAGCAGCCAAGTAGGGGTCGCTGAAGCTTTCTTT
TRBJ1-1	-	TRBV6-5	-	13	CASSRRTGTEAFF	TGTGCCAGCAGTCGAAGAACAGGCACTGAAGCTTTCTTT
TRBJ1-6	-	TRBV7-9	-	13	CASRPGDYSPLHF	TGTGCCAGCCGGCCGGGGGACTATTCACCCCTCCACTTT
TRBJ2-6	-	TRBV10-3	-	21	CAISESQGAERSDSGANVLTF	TGTGCCATCAGTGAGTCTCAGGGCGCAGAACGATCCGACTCTGGGGCCAACGTCCTGACTTTC
TRBJ2-3	TRBD2	TRBV4-3	-	16	CASSPYLAGESDTQYF	TGCGCCAGCAGCCCGTACCTAGCGGGTGAGTCAGATACGCAGTATTTT
TRBJ2-3	-	TRBV20-1	-	14	CSARPSGSADTQYF	TGCAGTGCTAGGCCCTCAGGATCCGCAGATACGCAGTATTTT
TRBJ1-2	TRBD1	TRBV30	few	14	CAWSPGTGLYGYTF	TGTGCCTGGAGTCCCGGGACAGGGCTCTATGGCTACACCTTC
TRBJ2-1	-	TRBV9	-	15	CTSSVLQSSYNEQFF	TGTACCAGCAGCGTACTACAGAGCTCCTACAATGAGCAGTTCTTC
TRBJ2-3	TRBD2	TRBV20-1	-	17	CSARDRGAGRSTDTQYF	TGCAGTGCTAGAGATCGGGGAGCGGGGAGGAGCACAGATACGCAGTATTTT
TRBJ2-3	-	TRBV2	once	15	CASSGPGSGTDTQYF	TGTGCCAGCAGTGGGCCCGGTAGCGGCACAGATACGCAGTATTTT
TRBJ1-1	TRBD1	TRBV4-1	once	14	CASSLSTGATEAFF	TGCGCCAGCAGCCTTAGCACAGGGGCCACTGAAGCTTTCTTT
TRBJ2-3	-	TRBV6-5	few	14	CASSYSPAPGTQYF	TGTGCCAGCAGTTACTCGCCAGCTCCGGGGACGCAGTATTTT
TRBJ1-2	-	TRBV27	-	14	CASSPRGRHYGYTF	TGTGCCAGCAGTCCCCGTGGCAGGCACTATGGCTACACCTTC
TRBJ1-2	-	TRBV6-5	-	14	CASSDSRTGGRYTF	TGTGCCAGCAGTGACTCGAGAACAGGTGGCCGCTACACCTTC
TRBJ1-2	TRBD1	TRBV5-1	many	16	CASSKMGTASNYGYTF	TGCGCCAGCAGCAAGATGGGGACAGCCTCTAACTATGGCTACACCTTC
TRBJ2-5	-	TRBV5-1	-	16	CASSLGGTAGHETQYF	TGCGCCAGCAGCTTGGGTGGGACCGCGGGCCACGAGACCCAGTACTTC
TRBJ1-2	-	TRBV12-3/TRBV12-4	few	13	CASSVKGWWGYTF	TGTGCCAGCAGTGTCAAAGGGTGGTGGGGCTACACCTTC
TRBJ2-1	TRBD2	TRBV3-1	-	16	CASSLAGLAGMQEQFF	TGTGCCAGCAGCCTGGCCGGACTAGCGGGAATGCAGGAGCAGTTCTTC
TRBJ2-7	-	TRBV15	few	16	CATSRGFRDNSYEQYF	TGTGCCACCAGCAGAGGTTTTCGGGACAACTCCTACGAGCAGTACTTC
TRBJ2-3	TRBD2	TRBV4-1	few	16	CASRFSGGAQSDTQYF	TGCGCCAGCAGGTTTAGCGGGGGGGCCCAATCTGATACGCAGTATTTT
TRBJ2-7	TRBD2	TRBV29-1	-	18	CSVEGLLAGASSYNEQYF	TGCAGCGTTGAAGGTCTACTAGCGGGAGCCAGCTCCTACAATGAGCAGTACTTC
TRBJ2-7	TRBD1	TRBV4-1	-	17	CASSHRSGTGSSYEQYF	TGCGCCAGCAGCCACCGATCCGGGACAGGGTCATCCTACGAGCAGTACTTC
TRBJ2-7	TRBD2	TRBV12-3/TRBV12-4	-	16	CASSSSTSGARNEQYF	TGTGCCAGCAGTTCCTCTACTAGCGGGGCACGAAATGAGCAGTACTTC
TRBJ2-1	TRBD2	TRBV12-3/TRBV12-4	many	14	CASGGLAGINEQFF	TGTGCCAGCGGGGGACTAGCGGGAATCAATGAGCAGTTCTTC
TRBJ1-5	TRBD1	TRBV7-9	few	15	CASSHSRQGSQPQHF	TGTGCCAGCAGCCACAGCCGACAGGGAAGTCAGCCCCAGCATTTT
TRBJ2-5	-	TRBV12-5	-	13	CASGTDSLETQYF	TGTGCTAGTGGGACGGACAGTTTAGAGACCCAGTACTTC
TRBJ2-1	TRBD2	TRBV20-1	-	14	CSARSAGEAYEQFF	TGCAGTGCTAGGAGTGCGGGAGAGGCCTACGAGCAGTTCTTC
TRBJ2-5	-	TRBV20-1	few	12	CSASRRPNEQYF	TGCAGTGCTAGTAGACGGCCTAATGAGCAGTACTTC
TRBJ2-5	TRBD1	TRBV7-2	-	15	CASSSSTGNQETQYF	TGTGCCAGCAGCTCTTCGACAGGGAACCAAGAGACCCAGTACTTC
TRBJ1-1	-	TRBV29-1	few	15	CSVGGGGGMNTEAFF	TGCAGCGTTGGAGGGGGGGGGGGAATGAACACTGAAGCTTTCTTT
TRBJ1-1	-	TRBV13	few	11	CASSPNEEAFF	TGTGCCAGCAGCCCCAACGAGGAAGCTTTCTTT
TRBJ1-2	-	TRBV20-1	-	15	CSARSTTGTRYGYTF	TGCAGTGCTAGATCAACGACCGGGACGAGATATGGCTACACCTTC
TRBJ2-7	TRBD2	TRBV4-1	-	16	CASSQEGSGGLNEQYF	TGCGCCAGCAGCCAAGAAGGTAGCGGGGGTTTGAACGAGCAGTACTTC
TRBJ1-1	-	TRBV6-1	few	13	CAGAWTENTEAFF	TGTGCCGGCGCCTGGACGGAGAACACTGAAGCTTTCTTT
TRBJ2-1	TRBD1	TRBV4-3	few	13	CASSPTGRNEQFF	TGCGCCAGCAGCCCGACAGGGCGAAATGAGCAGTTCTTC